This T cell receptor beta chain appears in the sequencing data of a study of T-cell memory formation after mild COVID-19. Trimming removed 3 bases at V and 8 bases at J, with 17 bases between. The CDR3 covers 14 residues. Looked up from germline, CDR1 is SGDLS and CDR2 is YYNGEE. TCRdb re-analysed the 5' RACE reads in MiXCR, keeping a single row per CDR3 protein. The data show hundreds of thousands of distinct CDR3 sequences, about 19% seen once. The material sequenced was PBMCs or a T cell subset sorted from them (not recorded which). The V and J genes are TRBV9 and TRBJ1-2; D might be TRBD1 (5 bases). This TCR was recovered from an adult woman who had mild COVID-19 (a few samples of this study predate the infection). Cell type and time point are not known. CDR3 region: CASSGPGDLEGYTF. The CDR3 nucleotides are TGTGCCAGCAGCGGGCCTGGGGACCTCGAGGGCTACACCTTC. Drawing the rest from reference TRBV9 and TRBJ1-2, the complete variable domain is DSGVTQTPKHLITATGQRVTLRCSPRSGDLSVYWYQQSLDQGLQFLIQYYNGEERAKGNILERFSAQQFPDLHSELNLSSLELGDSALYFCASSGPGDLEGYTFGSGTRLTVV.